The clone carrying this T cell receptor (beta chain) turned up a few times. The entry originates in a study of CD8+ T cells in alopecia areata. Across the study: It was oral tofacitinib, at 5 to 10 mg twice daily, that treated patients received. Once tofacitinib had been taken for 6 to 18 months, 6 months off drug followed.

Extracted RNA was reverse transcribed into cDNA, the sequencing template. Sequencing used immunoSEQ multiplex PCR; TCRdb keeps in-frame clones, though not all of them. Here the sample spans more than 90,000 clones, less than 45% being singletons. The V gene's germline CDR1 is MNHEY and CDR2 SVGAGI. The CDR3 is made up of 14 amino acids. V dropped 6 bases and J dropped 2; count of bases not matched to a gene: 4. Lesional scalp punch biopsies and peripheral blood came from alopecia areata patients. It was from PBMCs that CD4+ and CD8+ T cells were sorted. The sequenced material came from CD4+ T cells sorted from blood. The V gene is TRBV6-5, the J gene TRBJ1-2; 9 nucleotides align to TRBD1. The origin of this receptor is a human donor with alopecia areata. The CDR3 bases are TGTGCCAGCAGCCGCGGGACAGGGAACTATGGCTACACCTTC. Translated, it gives CASSRGTGNYGYTF.